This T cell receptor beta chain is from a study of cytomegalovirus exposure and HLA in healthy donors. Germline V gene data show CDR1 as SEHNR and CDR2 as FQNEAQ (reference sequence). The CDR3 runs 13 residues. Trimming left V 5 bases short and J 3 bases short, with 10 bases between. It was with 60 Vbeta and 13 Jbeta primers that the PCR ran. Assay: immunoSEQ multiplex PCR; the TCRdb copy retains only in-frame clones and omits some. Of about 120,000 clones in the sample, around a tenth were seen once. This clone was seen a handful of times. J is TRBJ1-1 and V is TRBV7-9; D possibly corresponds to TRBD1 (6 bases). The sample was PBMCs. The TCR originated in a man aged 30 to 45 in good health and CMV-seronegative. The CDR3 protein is CASSIDRYTEAFF. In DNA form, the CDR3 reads TGTGCCAGCAGCATTGACAGGTACACTGAAGCTTTCTTT.